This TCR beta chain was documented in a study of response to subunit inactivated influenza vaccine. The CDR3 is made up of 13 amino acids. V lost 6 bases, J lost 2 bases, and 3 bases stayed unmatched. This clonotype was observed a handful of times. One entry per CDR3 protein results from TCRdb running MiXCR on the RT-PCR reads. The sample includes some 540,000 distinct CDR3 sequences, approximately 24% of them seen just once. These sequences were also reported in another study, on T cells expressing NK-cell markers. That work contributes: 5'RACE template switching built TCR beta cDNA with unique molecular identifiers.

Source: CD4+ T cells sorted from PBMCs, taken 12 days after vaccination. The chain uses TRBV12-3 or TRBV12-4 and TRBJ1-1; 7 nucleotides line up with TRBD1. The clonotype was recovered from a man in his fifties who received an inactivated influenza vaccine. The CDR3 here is CASREGANTEAFF. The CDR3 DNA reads TGTGCCAGCAGGGAGGGGGCCAACACTGAAGCTTTCTTT.